This T cell receptor gamma chain was sequenced during a study of Vδ1+ human thymocytes. Study-wide points: Despite high sort purity, roughly 18% of thymic T cell receptor delta sequences were Vdelta2. Unexpected Vdelta2 sequences could cause misinterpretation of bulk repertoire data. Thymic TRG and TRD repertoires appeared highly polyclonal, with Gaussian CDR3 length distributions.

As concerns this clone: Its antigen is unknown.

RNA was extracted from the cells and then reverse transcribed. Multiplex PCR used pooled V-gene forward primers and a constant-region reverse primer to amplify CDR3s. TCRdb reanalysed the multiplex PCR reads with CATT. Of 8,500 to 13,000 gamma-chain clones in the sample, about 47% were seen once. After alphabeta T cell depletion, CD3+ Vdelta1+ Vdelta2- thymocytes were sorted. Purity of the sorted Vdelta1+ thymocytes ranged from 98% to 99.6%. CDR3 length equals 12 residues. With V trimmed by 0 bases and J by 12 bases, 8 bases remained unmatched. Germline values: CDR1 EGSTGY, CDR2 YDSYTSSV. This TCR derives from a boy less than two years old who had congenital heart surgery. The chain uses TRGV4 and TRGJ1 or TRGJ2. The J gene, left out of TCRdb, was set here by checking the DNA against germline. Sequencing was performed on Vdelta1+ gamma-delta thymocytes from the thymus. Described subset: FACS-sorted CD3+ TCRalphabeta- TCRVdelta1+ TCRVdelta2- thymocytes. DNA of the CDR3: TGTGCCACCTGGGATGGGCCCTGGGGGAAACTCTTT. It is translated as CATWDGPWGKLF.